Listed below are T cell receptor beta chains from one sample, sequenced in a study of cytotoxic CD8 clonotypes in ibrutinib-treated CLL. The assay was immunoSEQ multiplex PCR, and TCRdb's table has in-frame clones only and misses some. The data contain 110,000 to 150,000 clones, about 76% of them seen just once; the ten biggest clones take up around 5%. Sequences were derived from PBMCs, sampled after 24 months of ibrutinib treatment. The receptors shown here come from a human donor with chronic lymphocytic leukemia. Both conserved end residues are part of each CDR3. A D gene is named only where the DNA matches it firmly. Clone size, where shown, is once, few, many, or a class for clones that have expanded.

v_call	d_call	j_call	clone_size	cdr3_nt	cdr3_aa
TRBV2	.	TRBJ2-2	.	TGTGCCAGCAGTGCGCGCACGAACACCGGGGAGCTGTTTTTT	CASSARTNTGELFF
TRBV13	TRBD1	TRBJ2-7	.	TGTGCCAGCAGCTTAGGCTACGGGACAGTTCCCTACGAGCAGTACTTC	CASSLGYGTVPYEQYF
TRBV28	.	TRBJ1-2	.	TGTGCCAGCTCGGTTGGGCAAGACTATGGCTACACCTTC	CASSVGQDYGYTF
TRBV9	.	TRBJ1-3	once	TGTGCCAGCAGCGGACCGGGGCACACCATATATTTT	CASSGPGHTIYF
TRBV6-5	.	TRBJ1-1	.	TGTGCCAGCAGTTACTGGGGGAACACTGAAGCTTTCTTT	CASSYWGNTEAFF
TRBV11-1	TRBD1	TRBJ1-5	.	TGTGCCAGCAGCTCCGCGGACAGGGTAGGGGATCAGCCCCAGCATTTT	CASSSADRVGDQPQHF
TRBV2	TRBD2	TRBJ2-4	.	TGTGCCAGCACCCGAGGGGAGGGACCCCAAAACATTCAGTACTTC	CASTRGEGPQNIQYF
TRBV6-6	.	TRBJ1-1	.	TGTGCCAGCAGTTACGAGACAGAAGTCCCGGCTTTCTTT	CASSYETEVPAFF
TRBV5-1	.	TRBJ1-1	.	TGCGCCAGCAGCTTGGGGGGGAACACTGAAGCTTTCTTT	CASSLGGNTEAFF
TRBV2	.	TRBJ1-1	.	TGTGCCAGCACCCCGATCATGAACACTGAAGCTTTCTTT	CASTPIMNTEAFF
TRBV7-8	TRBD2	TRBJ2-2	.	TGTGCCAGCAGCACTCGACTAGCGGGGGCCACCGGGGAGCTGTTTTTT	CASSTRLAGATGELFF
TRBV5-1	.	TRBJ2-3	.	TGCGCCAGCAGCTTGGCGGCAGGGGTGGCAGATACGCAGTATTTT	CASSLAAGVADTQYF
TRBV7-3	.	TRBJ2-5	.	TGTGCCAGCAGCTTAAATGGAGGTAGCGGTGGGGAGACCCAGTACTTC	CASSLNGGSGGETQYF
TRBV7-9	.	TRBJ1-4	.	TGTGCCAGCAGACCCGAGGGTGAAAAACTGTTTTTT	CASRPEGEKLFF
TRBV20-1	.	TRBJ2-7	once	TGCAGTGCTGCCCTATCTTACGAGCAGTACTTC	CSAALSYEQYF
TRBV7-2	.	TRBJ2-1	few	TGTGCCAGCAGCCCTACACCTCTCCACAATGAGCAGTTCTTC	CASSPTPLHNEQFF
TRBV5-1	.	TRBJ2-7	.	TGCGCCAGCAGCCCCCTCTCCCCCCTATCCGAGCAGTACTTC	CASSPLSPLSEQYF
TRBV9	.	TRBJ2-2	.	TGTGCCAGCAGCGCGAGCCCGGGAGCGGGGGAGCTGTTTTTT	CASSASPGAGELFF
TRBV23-1	.	TRBJ1-5	few	TGCGCCAGCAAGGGGACCCTGGGAGGGGGCAATCAGCCCCAGCATTTT	CASKGTLGGGNQPQHF
TRBV7-6	.	TRBJ2-3	.	TGTGCCAGCAGCCCCCAGCCAGGGGTCTGGGATACGCAGTATTTT	CASSPQPGVWDTQYF
TRBV5-1	.	TRBJ1-2	once	TGCGCCAGCAGCCCACGGGGGGCTAACTATGGCTACACCTTC	CASSPRGANYGYTF
TRBV9	TRBD2	TRBJ2-3	.	TGTGCCAGCAGCGTACGACTAGCGGGATCCGATACGCAGTATTTT	CASSVRLAGSDTQYF
TRBV28	.	TRBJ2-7	.	TGTGCCAGCAGGAGCCCTAGCCCCTACGAGCAGTACTTC	CASRSPSPYEQYF
TRBV7-9	TRBD1	TRBJ1-2	.	TGTGCCAGCAGCCCCCAGGGGGTCTCCTATGGCTACACCTTC	CASSPQGVSYGYTF